This T cell receptor (beta chain) comes out of a study of Graves' ophthalmopathy and Graves' hyperthyroidism. RNA transcripts provided the template for amplifying TCR beta CDR3 regions. First-round RT-PCR with HTBI primers preceded a second-round multiplex PCR. TCRdb ran MiXCR on the multiplex PCR reads and lists one entry per CDR3 protein. The sample records 650,000 to 900,000 distinct CDR3 sequences, around 40% being singletons. In this sample, this clonotype turned up many times. Germline values: CDR1 SGHKS, CDR2 YYEKEE (reference sequence). The CDR3 runs 14 residues. V lost 5 bases, J lost 4 bases, and 6 bases stayed unmatched.

The receptor was derived from an adult man with Graves' ophthalmopathy. Sequencing was performed on peripheral blood. The rearrangement joins TRBV5-5 to TRBJ1-2; 9 bases align to TRBD1. The CDR3 spells CASSYGTGSYGYTF. The CDR3 bases are TGTGCCAGCAGTTACGGGACAGGGAGCTATGGCTACACCTTC.